This TCR beta chain was sequenced for a study of blood T cell repertoires in COVID-19 (dated by TCRdb to about 2020). The study in broad terms: The collaborator samples originated in the United States, Italy and Spain and spanned the acute and convalescent phases of COVID-19. The material from the prospective study consisted of cDNA or gDNA derived from T cells, B-cell-depleted T cells, or PBMCs. The dataset comprised deeply sampled blood TCRbeta repertoires from subjects exposed to, actively infected with, or recovered from COVID-19. The repertoires were made available in a free public database intended to serve as a resource for research on the immune response to SARS-CoV-2. The samples were drawn from the first 160 participants of the ongoing ImmuneRACE study and from over a thousand subjects provided by 6 global collaborators. A de-identified subject ID, COVID-19 status, age in years and sex were almost always included in the sample metadata. Where available, HLA class I and class II types were taken from metadata supplied by the sample provider and were not determined by assay-based typing.

TCRbeta CDR3 regions were amplified from genomic DNA by means of the immunoSEQ Assay, a bias-controlled multiplex PCR. In the paper's pipeline: Nucleated cell counts per sample were estimated from amplification of reference gene primers within the assay. Sequence reads were collapsed and filtered to measure the absolute abundance of every unique TCRbeta CDR3 rearrangement. For each sample, productive Simpson clonality was calculated as the square root of Simpson's diversity index over productive rearrangements. Held by TCRdb, this immuneACCESS table contains in-frame sequences only and omits some clones. Under half of the omission traces to an unresolved V gene where checked; the cause of the rest is unknown. The DNA gave D and trimming, while V, J and clone size come from that table. The sample table records about 200,000 clones; 85% to 90% of these occur just once. Around 2.3% of the sample rests with the top ten.

Paper-wide results and their limitations: The quantity of clinical and demographic metadata differed by source and by participant and was supplied without curation.

Enrolling through a virtual design, the prospective study's participants ranged in age from roughly 18 to 89 years and lived across 20 to 30 United States geographic areas. In the prospective study, participants were assigned to cohorts based on the clinical history participants reported in a screening survey and a study questionnaire. In the prospective study, whole blood, serum and a nasopharyngeal or oropharyngeal swab were collected from each participant by mobile phlebotomists. Over an approximately two-month period, participants in the prospective study had the option of providing additional blood draws and questionnaires. Before DNA extraction, prospective study blood samples were shipped either frozen or at room temperature. This clone has only one observation. It lacks a known antigen. No base-level quality is on record; no much larger clone is a single base apart. The clonotype comes from a woman aged 40 to 50 with acute COVID-19. The specimen was PBMCs or T cells enriched from blood (not recorded which).

The CDR3 has the sequence CAISQGGGGQPQHF. At the DNA level, the sequence is TGTGCCATCAGTCAGGGAGGCGGCGGGCAGCCCCAGCATTTT. The chain is made from TRBV10-3 and TRBJ1-5; D gene: possibly TRBD1, on 5 matching bases. The junction shows trimming of 5 bases on V and 7 bases on J, plus 15 bases between the germline ends. Reading from cysteine to phenylalanine, the CDR3 counts 14 amino acids. Of the read, only the CDR3 DNA is kept; its 42 bases are in frame from base 1. Looking up the germline V gene yields CDR1 ENHRY and CDR2 SYGVKD.